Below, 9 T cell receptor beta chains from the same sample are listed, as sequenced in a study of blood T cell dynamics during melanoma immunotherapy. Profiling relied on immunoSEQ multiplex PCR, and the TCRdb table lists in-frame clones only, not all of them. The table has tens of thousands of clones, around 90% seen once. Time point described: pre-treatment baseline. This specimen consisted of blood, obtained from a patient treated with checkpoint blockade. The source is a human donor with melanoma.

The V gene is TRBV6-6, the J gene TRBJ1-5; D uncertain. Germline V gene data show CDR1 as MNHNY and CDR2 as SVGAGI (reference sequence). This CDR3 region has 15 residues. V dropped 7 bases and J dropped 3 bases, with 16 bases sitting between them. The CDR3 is CASTISSGNNQPQHF. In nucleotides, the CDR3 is TGTGCCAGCACCATAAGTTCGGGCAACAATCAGCCCCAGCATTTT.

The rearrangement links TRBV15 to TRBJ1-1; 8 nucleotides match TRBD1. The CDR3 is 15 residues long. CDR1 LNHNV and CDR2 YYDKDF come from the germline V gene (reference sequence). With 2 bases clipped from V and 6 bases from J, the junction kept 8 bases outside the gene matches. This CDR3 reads CATSRSTGAGAEAFF. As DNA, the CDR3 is TGTGCCACCAGCAGATCGACAGGGGCGGGCGCTGAAGCTTTCTTT.

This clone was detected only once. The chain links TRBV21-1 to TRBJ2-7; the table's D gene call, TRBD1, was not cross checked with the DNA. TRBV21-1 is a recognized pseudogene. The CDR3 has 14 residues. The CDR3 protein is CASSKVSRAYEQYF. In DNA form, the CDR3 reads TGTGCCAGCAGCAAAGTAAGCAGGGCCTACGAGCAGTACTTC.

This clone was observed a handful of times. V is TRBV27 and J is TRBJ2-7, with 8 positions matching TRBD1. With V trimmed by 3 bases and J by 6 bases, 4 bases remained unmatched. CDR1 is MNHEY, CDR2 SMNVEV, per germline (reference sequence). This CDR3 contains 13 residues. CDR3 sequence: CASSLTGDAEQYF. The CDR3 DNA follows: TGTGCCAGCAGTTTGACAGGGGATGCCGAGCAGTACTTC.

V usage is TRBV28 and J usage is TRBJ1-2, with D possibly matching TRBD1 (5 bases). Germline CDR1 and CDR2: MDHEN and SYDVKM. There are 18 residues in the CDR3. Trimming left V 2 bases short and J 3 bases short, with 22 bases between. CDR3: CASSLTWQGAELDYGYTF. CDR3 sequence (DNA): TGTGCCAGCAGTTTAACCTGGCAGGGCGCAGAATTAGACTATGGCTACACCTTC.

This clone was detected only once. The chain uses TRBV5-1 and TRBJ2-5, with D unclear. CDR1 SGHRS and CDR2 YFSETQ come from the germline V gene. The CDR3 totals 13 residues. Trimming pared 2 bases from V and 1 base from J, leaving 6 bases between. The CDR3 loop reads CASSFQAQETQYF. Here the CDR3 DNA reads TGCGCCAGCAGCTTCCAGGCCCAAGAGACCCAGTACTTC.

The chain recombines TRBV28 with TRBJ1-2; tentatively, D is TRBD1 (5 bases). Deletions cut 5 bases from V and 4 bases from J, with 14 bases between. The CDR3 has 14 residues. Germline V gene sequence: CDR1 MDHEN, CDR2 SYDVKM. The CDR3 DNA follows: TGTGCCAGCAGTCCACACGGCAGGGTCTATGGCTACACCTTC. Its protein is CASSPHGRVYGYTF.

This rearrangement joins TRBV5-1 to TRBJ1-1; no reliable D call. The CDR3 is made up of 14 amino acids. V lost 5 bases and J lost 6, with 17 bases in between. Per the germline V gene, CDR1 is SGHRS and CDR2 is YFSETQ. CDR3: CASRPDGGFAEAFF. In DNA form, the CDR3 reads TGCGCCAGCAGACCCGATGGTGGGTTCGCTGAAGCTTTCTTT.

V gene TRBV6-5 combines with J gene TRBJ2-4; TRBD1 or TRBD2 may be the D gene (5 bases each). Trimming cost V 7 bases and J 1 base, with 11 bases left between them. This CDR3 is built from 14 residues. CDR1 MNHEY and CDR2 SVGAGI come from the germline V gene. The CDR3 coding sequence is TGTGCCAGCAAAGGTTGGGGGGCCAAAAACATTCAGTACTTC. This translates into CASKGWGAKNIQYF.